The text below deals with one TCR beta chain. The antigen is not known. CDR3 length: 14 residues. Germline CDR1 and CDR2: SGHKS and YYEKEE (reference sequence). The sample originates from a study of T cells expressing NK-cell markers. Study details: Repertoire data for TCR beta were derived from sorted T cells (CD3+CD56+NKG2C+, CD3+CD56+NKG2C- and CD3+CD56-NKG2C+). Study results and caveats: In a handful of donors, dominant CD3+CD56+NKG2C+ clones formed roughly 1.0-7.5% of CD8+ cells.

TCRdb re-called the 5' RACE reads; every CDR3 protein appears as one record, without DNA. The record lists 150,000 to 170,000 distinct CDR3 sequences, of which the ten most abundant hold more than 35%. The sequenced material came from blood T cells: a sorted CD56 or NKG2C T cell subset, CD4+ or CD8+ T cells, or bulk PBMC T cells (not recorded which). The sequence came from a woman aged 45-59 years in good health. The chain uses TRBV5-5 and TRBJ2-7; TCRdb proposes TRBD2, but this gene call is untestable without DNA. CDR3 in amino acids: CASSVDPQSYEQYF.